The 26 T cell receptor beta chains presented below share a single source sample, sequenced in a study of cytomegalovirus exposure and HLA in healthy donors. PCR employed 60 Vbeta and 13 Jbeta primers. The method was immunoSEQ multiplex PCR; TCRdb's version includes in-frame clones alone and lacks a portion of them. This sample has some 200,000 clones, with around 75% found just once. The sequencing sample was made of PBMCs. The receptors come from a female donor in good health and CMV-seronegative.

This clone came up once. The CDR3 is CASSALVSVHNEQFF. The CDR3 bases are TGTGCCAGCAGCGCGCTAGTGTCCGTACACAATGAGCAGTTCTTC. The chain employs TRBV9 and TRBJ2-1; D is unresolved. The CDR3 totals 15 residues. V lost 3 bases, J lost 5 bases, and 15 bases lay in between. Looked up from germline, CDR1 is SGDLS and CDR2 is YYNGEE.

This clone turned up a few times. This chain uses TRBV19 with TRBJ1-2; D not resolved. With 1 base removed from V and 4 bases from J, the gap between germline ends came to 16 bases. The CDR3 runs 16 residues. Germline V gives CDR1 LNHDA, CDR2 SQIVND (reference sequence). CDR3 sequence: CASSIAETRRRYGYTF. The CDR3 nucleotides read TGTGCCAGTAGTATAGCAGAGACTCGGAGGCGCTATGGCTACACCTTC.

This rearrangement joins TRBV12-2 to TRBJ2-2; the table names TRBD2, a call not compared with the DNA. TRBV12-2 is a known pseudogene. The CDR3 length is 15 residues. In nucleotides, the CDR3 is TGTGCAAGTCGCTTAGGCGATGGCGGGAGCTGGGAGCTGTTTTTT. This translates into CASRLGDGGSWELFF.

This sequence joins TRBV5-4 and TRBJ1-3; the D is unclear. This CDR3 is 15 amino acids long. Trimming took off 4 bases at V and 0 bases at J, with 11 bases between the two ends. Germline V gives CDR1 SGHNT, CDR2 YYREEE (reference sequence). The CDR3 DNA follows: TGTGCCAGCAGCCTGGAAGTCGGCTCTGGAAACACCATATATTTT. It is translated as CASSLEVGSGNTIYF.

The V and J genes are TRBV9 and TRBJ2-1; TRBD2 agrees at 8 bases. CDR1 is SGDLS and CDR2 is YYNGEE in the germline V gene. This CDR3 contains 16 residues. The junction had 12 bases not matched to a gene; V was cut back by 3 bases and J by 7 bases. This CDR3 reads CASSARTGLAGNEQFF. CDR3 nucleotides: TGTGCCAGCAGCGCCCGAACAGGACTAGCCGGAAATGAGCAGTTCTTC.

The V gene is TRBV7-9, the J gene TRBJ1-2, with D uncertain. Germline values: CDR1 SEHNR, CDR2 FQNEAQ (reference sequence). The V end was cut by 5 bases, the J end by 1 base, with 14 bases between. The CDR3 has 15 residues. In DNA form, the CDR3 reads TGTGCCAGCAGCCTCGCGTTCCGGGGTAACTATGGCTACACCTTC. It specifies CASSLAFRGNYGYTF.

The V gene is TRBV18, the J gene TRBJ1-3, with D unresolved. CDR1 KGHSH and CDR2 LQKENI come from the germline V gene. The CDR3 length is 11 residues. Trimming cost V 4 bases and J 4 bases, with 2 bases left between them. CDR3 DNA: TGTGCCAGCTCACTAGGAAACACCATATATTTT. Translating gives CASSLGNTIYF.

The chain couples TRBV9 to TRBJ1-5; D is possibly TRBD1 (5 bases). Trimming cost V 0 bases and J 6 bases, with 7 bases left between them. The CDR3 sequence is 13 residues long. Per the germline V gene, CDR1 is SGDLS and CDR2 is YYNGEE. Here the CDR3 DNA reads TGTGCCAGCAGCGTAGATCAGGGTCAGCCCCAGCATTTT. Amino acid sequence: CASSVDQGQPQHF.

V and J are TRBV11-3 and TRBJ1-1; maybe TRBD1 (5 bases). The CDR3 consists of 14 residues. The germline gives CDR1 SGHNT, CDR2 YENEEA. V shed 5 bases and J shed 5 bases, with 15 bases lying between them. The CDR3 region is CASSATPRGTEAFF. CDR3 bases: TGTGCCAGCAGCGCCACGCCCCGGGGGACTGAAGCTTTCTTT.

The chain is built from TRBV5-8 and TRBJ2-1; 8 bases are shared with TRBD1. From germline, CDR1 is SGHTS and CDR2 YDEGEE. The CDR3 extends over 14 amino acids. Trimming took 2 bases from V and 5 from J; bases not matched to a gene: 3. CDR3 in amino acids: CASSFTGGHNEQFF. The CDR3 DNA is TGTGCCAGCAGCTTTACAGGGGGACACAATGAGCAGTTCTTC.

The chain links TRBV11-2 to TRBJ1-3; a possible D gene is TRBD1 (6 bases). The germline gives CDR1 SGHAT, CDR2 FQNNGV. Trimming removed 5 bases at V and 0 bases at J, with 8 bases between. The CDR3 runs 14 residues. The CDR3: CASSPGASGNTIYF. In DNA form, the CDR3 reads TGTGCCAGCAGCCCAGGGGCCTCTGGAAACACCATATATTTT.

This sequence joins TRBV9 and TRBJ1-3, with a possible D match to TRBD1 (5 bases). The CDR3 length is 17 residues. Germline CDR1 SGDLS, CDR2 YYNGEE. The ends were cut back, 4 bases at V and 0 bases at J, with 17 bases in the middle. The DNA of the CDR3 is TGTGCCAGCAGCTCCCGGGACTCGCACTCCTCTGGAAACACCATATATTTT. Translating gives CASSSRDSHSSGNTIYF.

This clone was seen just once. CDR3 coding DNA: TGTGCCAGCAGTGACAAAACAGGTTTTAGTTCACCCCTCCACTTT. This encodes CASSDKTGFSSPLHF. The gene calls are TRBV6-1 and TRBJ1-6; tentatively, D is TRBD1 (5 bases). V dropped 3 bases and J dropped 9 bases, with 15 bases sitting between them. The CDR3 covers 15 residues. CDR1 and CDR2 (germline): MNHNS, SASEGT.

The rearrangement joins TRBV18 to TRBJ1-5; tentative D call: TRBD1 (5 bases). This CDR3 contains 14 residues. The germline gives CDR1 KGHSH, CDR2 LQKENI. The V end was cut by 2 bases, the J end by 2 bases, with 7 bases between. The CDR3 sequence is CASSPVGGNQPQHF. Written as DNA, the CDR3 is TGTGCCAGCTCACCAGTAGGGGGCAATCAGCCCCAGCATTTT.

This rearrangement joins TRBV6-1 to TRBJ2-7; 10 nucleotides match TRBD2. Germline V lookup: CDR1 MNHNS, CDR2 SASEGT. The CDR3 covers 17 residues. Trimming removed 0 bases from V and 4 bases from J; junction bases left unmatched: 9. This chain's CDR3 is CASSEAVFQREGYEQYF. The CDR3 DNA reads as TGTGCCAGCAGTGAAGCGGTTTTCCAGCGGGAGGGGTACGAGCAGTACTTC.

The table lists this clone with a few counts. The chain carries TRBV14 and TRBJ1-6; D is unresolved. The CDR3 length is 13 residues. V shed 3 bases and J shed 9 bases, with 9 bases lying between them. Germline lookup yields CDR1 SGHDN and CDR2 FVKESK. The chain's CDR3 is CASSQQGVSPLHF. The DNA for the CDR3 is TGTGCCAGCAGCCAGCAAGGAGTTTCACCCCTCCACTTT.

The V gene is TRBV11-2, the J gene TRBJ2-5; 12 nucleotides line up with TRBD1. Germline CDR1 reads SGHAT; CDR2 reads FQNNGV. CDR3 length: 15 amino acids. J was trimmed by 5 bases and V by 3 bases; bases with no gene match: 4. The CDR3 DNA reads TGTGCCAGCAGCTTTCCGGGACAGGGGGCGGAGACCCAGTACTTC. Residues: CASSFPGQGAETQYF.

The chain is built from TRBV7-9 and TRBJ2-5; a weak D match, TRBD2 (6 bases). The CDR3 has 15 amino acids. Looked up from germline, CDR1 is SEHNR and CDR2 is FQNEAQ (reference sequence). V was pared by 2 bases and J by 4 bases, with 14 bases between. This chain's CDR3 is CASSLTRQGLETQYF. DNA of the CDR3: TGTGCCAGCAGCTTAACCCGGCAGGGACTAGAGACCCAGTACTTC.

The chain employs TRBV14 and TRBJ1-2; D is perhaps TRBD1 (5 bases). The CDR3 runs 14 residues. Germline V gene lookup returns CDR1 SGHDN and CDR2 FVKESK. Deletions cut 2 bases from V and 7 bases from J, with 14 bases between. The CDR3 spells CASSQFVQGGGYTF. The DNA of the CDR3 is TGTGCCAGCAGCCAATTCGTCCAGGGAGGTGGCTACACCTTC. Looking up the rest from reference TRBV14 and TRBJ1-2 gives the full variable domain: EAGVTQFPSHSVIEKGQTVTLRCDPISGHDNLYWYRRVMGKEIKFLLHFVKESKQDESGMPNNRFLAERTGGTYSTLKVQPAELEDSGVYFCASSQFVQGGGYTFGSGTRLTVV.

The rearrangement joins TRBV2 to TRBJ2-2; 8 nucleotides agree with TRBD2. This CDR3 has 15 amino acids. Germline CDR1 reads SNHLY; CDR2 reads FYNNEI. J lost 7 bases, V lost 6 bases, and 10 bases had no gene match. Here the CDR3 DNA reads TGTGCCAGCAGCGCAGAAGCGGGAGAGGGCGGGGAGCTGTTTTTT. Its protein is CASSAEAGEGGELFF.

This chain links TRBV11-3 with TRBJ2-1; 8 positions match TRBD1. J gave up 15 bases and V 6 bases, and 13 bases lay outside the gene matches. CDR3 length: 13 amino acids. CDR1 and CDR2 (germline): SGHNT, YENEEA. In DNA form, the CDR3 reads TGTGCCAGCAGTTATGGACAGGGCGTCCCTCTGTTCTTC. Protein sequence: CASSYGQGVPLFF.

The chain joins TRBV7-6 to TRBJ1-6; TRBD1 is a possible D gene (5 bases). Germline CDR1 and CDR2: SGHVS and FNYEAQ. The CDR3 has 14 residues. Deletions cut 2 bases from V and 8 bases from J, with 10 bases between. This CDR3 is CASSLTQADSPLHF. The CDR3 DNA is TGTGCCAGCAGCTTAACACAGGCAGATTCACCCCTCCACTTT.

The CDR3 is CASRPRGDIQPQHF. The DNA of the CDR3 is TGTGCCAGTAGACCCCGCGGGGATATTCAGCCCCAGCATTTT. The chain links TRBV19 to TRBJ1-5; D unclear. V dropped 6 bases and J dropped 6 bases, with 15 bases sitting between them. The germline CDR1 and CDR2 sequences are LNHDA and SQIVND (reference sequence). CDR3 size: 14 residues.

The chain has TRBV6-1 and TRBJ1-5; 8 bases match TRBD1. Looked up from germline, CDR1 is MNHNS and CDR2 is SASEGT. After removal of 0 bases from V and 7 bases from J, the junction contained 5 bases not matched to a gene. The CDR3 sequence is 15 residues long. CDR3 in DNA: TGTGCCAGCAGTGAAGCAGGGACAGGCCGGCAGCCCCAGCATTTT. Residues: CASSEAGTGRQPQHF.

This clone has only a few counts. The chain has TRBV7-8 and TRBJ1-3; D uncertain. V was pared by 5 bases and J by 0 bases, with 17 bases between. The CDR3 length is 17 residues. The germline V gene encodes CDR1 SGHVS and CDR2 FQNEAQ. This CDR3 reads CASSAESGLSSGNTIYF. In DNA form, the CDR3 reads TGTGCCAGCAGCGCCGAATCAGGACTCAGCTCTGGAAACACCATATATTTT.

The chain uses TRBV30 and TRBJ1-4; the D gene is possibly TRBD1 (6 bases). Trimming stripped 1 base from V and 8 bases from J, with 17 bases between. The CDR3 is made up of 15 amino acids. Germline CDR1 is GTSNPN and CDR2 is SVGIG (reference sequence). CDR3 protein: CAWSERGGAGEKLFF. The CDR3, as DNA: TGTGCCTGGAGTGAAAGGGGGGGGGCTGGAGAAAAACTGTTTTTT.